This TCR delta chain is drawn from a study of Vδ1+ human thymocytes (dated 2018 in TCRdb). For the study in its entirety: As a data resource, the study described the mRNA-level TRG and TRD CDR3 repertoires found in highly purified Vdelta1+ thymocytes taken from young children. The multiplex-based CDR3 amplicon strategy had previously been validated against 5'RACE-based CDR3 amplicon generation methods. What the research found in general, with its limitations: About 18% of thymic TRD sequences were found to be Vdelta2 (and few were Vdelta3) despite high sort purity, in contrast to peripheral blood Vdelta1+ controls. The authors advised highly purified populations and single-cell validation, since unexpected Vdelta2 sequences could cause misinterpretation of bulk repertoire data. Because no clustering by age or sex was observed, donors were not stratified by these variables in the analyses. Unlike the oligoclonal repertoires in peripheral blood, the thymic TRG and TRD repertoires appeared highly polyclonal, with Gaussian CDR3 length distributions. Numerous TRG clonotypes were shared among donors (up to about 7x10^3), while TRD repertoires were essentially private (a maximum of roughly 120 shared).

Deletion took 3 bases off V and 0 bases off J, with a span of 14 bases between the germline ends. Measured from the cysteine to the phenylalanine, the CDR3 is 16 residues long. Only CDR3 DNA is held: 48 bases, read in frame from base 1. The germline V gene supplies CDR1 TSWWSYY and CDR2 QGS. RNA was isolated using the RNeasy mini kit, and reverse transcription was performed with Superscript III. CDR3 amplicons were generated by multiplex PCR with pooled V-gene forward primers and a constant-region reverse primer carrying Illumina adaptor overhangs. After gel purification, the amplicons were indexed with Nextera index primers during about 8 additional PCR cycles and then purified using AMPure XP beads. The libraries were sequenced on an Illumina MiSeq using paired-end 250 bp reads, dual indexing and a roughly 21% PhiX spike-in. The original methods were these. FastQC was used to check read quality, and ea-utils fastq-join was used to merge TRG read pairs. Annotation of sequences was performed with IMGT/HighV-QUEST, only productive sequences with unambiguous V-gene assignment were retained, and clonotypes were defined by identical CDR3 sequence. For downstream analysis, VDJtools 1.1.1, tcR 2.2.3, Treemap and vegan Shannon diversity in R 3.4.4 were used. Via CATT, TCRdb reprocessed the public reads, and rows with identical DNA were then joined. Here the V and J calls rest on TCRdb's processing, not on the authors' analysis. The sample table shows roughly 56,000 delta-chain clones, and roughly 16% are seen once. About 0.38% of the sample goes to the ten largest clones.

Thymic samples were depleted of alphabeta T cells, then CD3+ TCRVdelta1+ TCRVdelta2- thymocytes were FACS-sorted. The purity of the sorted Vdelta1+ thymocytes was between roughly 98% and 99.6%. The thymic specimens were obtained from several paediatric patients, aged roughly 5 days to 16 months, who were having corrective cardiac surgery. The thymic tissue was dispersed, and mononuclear cells were isolated using a Histopaque-1077 density gradient. For staining, the antibodies used were anti-TCRVdelta1 clone TS8.2, anti-TCRVdelta2 clone B6, anti-CD3 clone HIT3a and anti-TCRalphabeta clone IP26. A few counts support this clone. Which antigen it targets is not known. The input lacks base qualities; no much larger clone sits a single base away.

This receptor was obtained from a girl under three years old who had congenital heart surgery. Recombination linked TRDV1 to TRDJ1; a confident D gene designation cannot be given. The sequencing input was Vdelta1+ gamma-delta thymocytes from the thymus. The sample's cell subset or site label, in plain terms: FACS-sorted CD3+ TCRalphabeta- TCRVdelta1+ TCRVdelta2- thymocytes. The encoded CDR3 is CALGDFPKSHTDKLIF. The DNA sequence is TGTGCTCTTGGGGATTTCCCAAAAAGCCACACCGATAAACTCATCTTT.